Sequencing of this T cell receptor beta chain was carried out in a study of cytomegalovirus exposure and HLA in healthy donors. Method: immunoSEQ multiplex PCR; TCRdb's copy keeps in-frame clones and lacks some. This sample has some 100,000 clones; approximately 91% occur once, and the top ten carry about 4.2%. This TCR came from a man between 18 and 29 years old in good health and CMV-seropositive. Sequences were obtained from PBMCs.

The CDR3 DNA reads TGTGCCTGGAGTTCTCGGCGGCCGGAGGGCACTGAAGCTTTCTTT. As protein: CAWSSRRPEGTEAFF. The rearrangement joins TRBV30 to TRBJ1-1; D not certain. The CDR3 runs 15 residues. V was clipped by 2 bases and J by 4 bases, with 17 bases between them. The germline V gene encodes CDR1 GTSNPN and CDR2 SVGIG (reference sequence).